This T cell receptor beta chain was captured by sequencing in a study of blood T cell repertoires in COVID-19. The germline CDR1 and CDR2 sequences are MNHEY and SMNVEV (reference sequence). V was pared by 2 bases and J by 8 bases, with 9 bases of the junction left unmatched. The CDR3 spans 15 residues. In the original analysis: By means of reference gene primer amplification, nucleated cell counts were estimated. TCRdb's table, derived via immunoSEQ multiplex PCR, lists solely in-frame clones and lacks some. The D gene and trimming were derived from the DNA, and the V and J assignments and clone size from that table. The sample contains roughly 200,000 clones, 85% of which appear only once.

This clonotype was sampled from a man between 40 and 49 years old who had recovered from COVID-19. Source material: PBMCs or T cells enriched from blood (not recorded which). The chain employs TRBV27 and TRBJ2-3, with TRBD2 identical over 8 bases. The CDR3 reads CASSLEREGRGTQYF. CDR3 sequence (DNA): TGTGCCAGCAGTTTAGAACGGGAGGGCCGGGGTACGCAGTATTTT.